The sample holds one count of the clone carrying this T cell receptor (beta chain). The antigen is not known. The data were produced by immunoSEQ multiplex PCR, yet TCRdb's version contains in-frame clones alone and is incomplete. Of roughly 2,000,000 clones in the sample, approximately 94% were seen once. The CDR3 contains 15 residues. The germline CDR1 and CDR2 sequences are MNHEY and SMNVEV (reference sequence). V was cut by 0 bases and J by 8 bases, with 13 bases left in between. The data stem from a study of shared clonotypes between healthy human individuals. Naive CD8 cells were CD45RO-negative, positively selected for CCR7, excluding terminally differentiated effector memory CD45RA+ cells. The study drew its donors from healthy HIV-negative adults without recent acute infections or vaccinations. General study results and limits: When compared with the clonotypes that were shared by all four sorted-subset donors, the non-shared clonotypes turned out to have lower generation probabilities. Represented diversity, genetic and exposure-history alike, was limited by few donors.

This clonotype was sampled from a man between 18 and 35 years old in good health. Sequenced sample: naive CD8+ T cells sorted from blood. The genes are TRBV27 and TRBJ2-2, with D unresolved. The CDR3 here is CASSLSRTVLGELFF. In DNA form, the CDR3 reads TGTGCCAGCAGTTTATCCCGGACGGTTCTGGGGGAGCTGTTTTTT.